The sequence of this T cell receptor (beta chain) was determined in a study of T cells in localized non-small cell lung cancer. General observations from the study: Heterogeneity stays possible, as sequencing covered only one tumor region.

Germline V gives CDR1 SQVTM, CDR2 ANQGSEA. The CDR3 spans 13 residues. Data came from immunoSEQ multiplex PCR; TCRdb stores just in-frame clones and leaves some out. The sample shows about 33,000 clones, 85% to 90% of them seen only once. With respect to this clone: What it recognizes is unknown. One end of the junction varies from germline; a read error may be responsible.

This sample comprised peripheral blood, obtained before any cancer treatment. This chain links TRBV29-1 with TRBJ1-1; weak D call: TRBD1 (5 bases). This clonotype originated in a male donor aged 60 or over with stage III lung adenocarcinoma. The CDR3 region is CSAGQNRNTKAFF. The CDR3 DNA is TGCAGCGCAGGCCAAAACAGGAACACTAAAGCTTTCTTT. The full variable domain, its missing parts supplied by reference TRBV29-1 and TRBJ1-1, is SAVISQKPSRDICQRGTSLTIQCQVDSQVTMMFWYRQQPGQSLTLIATANQGSEATYESGFVIDKFPISRPNLTFSTLTVSNMSPEDSSIYLCSAGQNRNTKAFFGQGTRLTVV.